The 9 T cell receptor beta chains below come from one sample, sequenced in a study of shared clonotypes between healthy human individuals. Terminally differentiated effector memory CD45RA+ cells were excluded by CCR7 positive selection of CD45RO-negative cells. Libraries were prepared by immunoSEQ multiplex PCR; TCRdb keeps only in-frame clonotypes and omits some of them. The table includes about 1,800,000 clones, around 96% detected once. The sequencing sample was made of naive CD8+ T cells sorted from blood. The source is a man aged 18 to 29 in good health.

This chain joins TRBV6-6 and TRBJ1-2, with D unclear. The CDR3 spans 12 residues. Germline values: CDR1 MNHNY, CDR2 SVGAGI (reference sequence). The V end was cut by 3 bases, the J end by 7 bases, with 9 bases between. The CDR3 sequence: CASSYPQVGYTF. In nucleotides, the CDR3 is TGTGCCAGCAGTTATCCCCAGGTTGGCTACACCTTC.

The CDR3 DNA is TGTGCCAGCAGTTACGGGGATAGTGGAGATACGCAGTATTTT. As protein: CASSYGDSGDTQYF. This chain joins TRBV6-5 and TRBJ2-3; no clear D. The V end lost 2 bases, the J end lost 5 bases, and 11 bases lay between the germline ends. Germline CDR1 MNHEY, CDR2 SVGAGI. The CDR3 length is 14 residues.

As to this clone: The same CDR3 can be traced to other DNA sequences in this sample. The chain recombines TRBV18 with TRBJ1-5, with D unresolved. The CDR3 is 14 residues long. The germline V and J ends were trimmed by 2 bases and 1 base, with 6 bases remaining between them. CDR1 and CDR2 from the germline V gene are KGHSH and LQKENI. The CDR3 DNA sequence: TGTGCCAGCTCACCAGGGGAGAGCAATCAGCCCCAGCATTTT. Translating it yields CASSPGESNQPQHF.

The CDR3 reads CASSFRGTTDTQYF. CDR3 DNA: TGTGCCAGCAGTTTCAGGGGCACCACAGATACGCAGTATTTT. The gene calls are TRBV28 and TRBJ2-3, with D possibly TRBD1 on 6 matching bases. The CDR3 loop spans 14 amino acids. The germline V gene has CDR1 MDHEN and CDR2 SYDVKM. The V and J ends lost 3 bases and 2 bases respectively, with 9 bases between them.

The chain combines TRBV4-1 with TRBJ1-1; TRBD1 matches at 7 bases. Germline CDR1 is MGHRA and CDR2 is YSYEKL. The CDR3 spans 14 residues. The J segment lost 12 bases and the V segment lost 1 base, leaving 11 bases of the junction unmatched. CDR3 sequence (DNA): TGCGCCAGCAGCCAAGGGAAGGGACAGATGAAGACTTTCTTT. This translates into CASSQGKGQMKTFF.

J is TRBJ2-3 and V is TRBV9, with D possibly matching TRBD1 (5 bases). Germline lookup yields CDR1 SGDLS and CDR2 YYNGEE. The CDR3 runs to 17 residues. V was pared by 3 bases and J by 3 bases, with 20 bases between. The CDR3 reads CASSDPLWGEETDTQYF. The CDR3 DNA follows: TGTGCCAGCAGCGATCCCCTTTGGGGCGAGGAAACAGATACGCAGTATTTT.

The chain links TRBV4-1 to TRBJ2-7; D gene uncertain. The CDR3 consists of 13 residues. V dropped 3 bases and J dropped 3 bases, with 9 bases sitting between them. CDR1 is MGHRA, CDR2 YSYEKL, per germline. The CDR3 spells CASSHRTYYEQYF. DNA for the CDR3: TGCGCCAGCAGCCATCGAACCTACTACGAGCAGTACTTC.

The chain joins TRBV27 to TRBJ2-7; no clear D gene. CDR1 is MNHEY, CDR2 SMNVEV, per germline (reference sequence). The CDR3 consists of 13 residues. With 2 bases removed from V and 5 bases from J, the gap between germline ends came to 10 bases. The CDR3 loop is CASSLRQWDEQYF. The CDR3 region has the DNA TGTGCCAGCAGTTTACGCCAATGGGACGAGCAGTACTTC.

This chain connects TRBV7-8 to TRBJ2-1; D is uncertain. The CDR3 totals 12 residues. CDR1 SGHVS and CDR2 FQNEAQ come from the germline V gene. Between the trimmed V and J ends, which lost 1 base and 7 bases, there was a span of 5 bases. The CDR3 here is CASSLVRNEQFF. The CDR3 bases are TGTGCCAGCAGCTTAGTTCGGAATGAGCAGTTCTTC. Full variable domain (rest looked up from reference TRBV7-8 and TRBJ2-1): GAGVSQSPRYKVAKRGQDVALRCDPISGHVSLFWYQQALGQGPEFLTYFQNEAQLDKSGLPSDRFFAERPEGSVSTLKIQRTQQEDSAVYLCASSLVRNEQFFGPGTRLTVL.